These 21 T cell receptor beta chains came from one sample sequenced in a study of blood T cells in healthy people across ages. The second PCR ran about 6 to 11 cycles with a sample-barcoded 5' primer and J-beta primers. In TCRdb, the 5' RACE reads were re-called with MiXCR into one record per CDR3 protein. This sample carries approximately 810,000 distinct CDR3 sequences, 25% to 35% of them seen once, and the ten largest clones take roughly 17%. The source material was blood. The receptors stem from a woman aged 80 or over in good health.

The table lists this clonotype with a count of one. The chain has TRBV7-6 and TRBJ2-1, with unresolved D. The CDR3 runs to 15 residues. V dropped 1 base and J dropped 9 bases, with 16 bases sitting between them. Germline-derived CDR1 and CDR2 are SGHVS and FNYEAQ. The CDR3, as DNA: TGTGCCAGCAGCTTAGAGGCCGACCTGGACGGTGAGCAGTTCTTC. It yields the protein CASSLEADLDGEQFF. The variable domain in full, with the rest retrieved from reference TRBV7-6 and TRBJ2-1, is GAGVSQSPRYKVTKRGQDVALRCDPISGHVSLYWYRQALGQGPEFLTYFNYEAQQDKSGLPNDRFSAERPEGSISTLTIQRTEQRDSAMYRCASSLEADLDGEQFFGPGTRLTVL.

Comments on this clonotype: Since a much larger clone is just one base distant, this may be a read error. The chain has TRBV7-9 and TRBJ2-7; 7 bases align to TRBD2. TRBJ2-5 explains the end of the DNA better; the J call may be wrong. In germline, CDR1 is SEHNR, CDR2 FQNEAQ (reference sequence). There are 18 residues in the CDR3. In DNA form, the CDR3 reads TGTGCCAGCAGCTTAGTGGGCGGATTGCGGGGGTTCCAAGAGACCCAGTACTTC. It specifies CASSLVGGLRGFQETQYF.

A remark on this clonotype: It may be a read error: a sequence one base away is much more abundant. This chain links TRBV2 with TRBJ2-5; 7 nucleotides agree with TRBD2. Per germline, CDR1 SNHLY and CDR2 FYNNEI. This CDR3 is built from 15 residues. J lost 5 bases, V lost 2 bases, and 8 bases had no gene match. The CDR3 DNA is TGTGCCAGCAGTGAACAAGGACTAGGTGGCGAGACCCAGTACTTC. Protein product: CASSEQGLGGETQYF. Full variable domain (remainder filled in from reference TRBV2 and TRBJ2-5): EPEVTQTPSHQVTQMGQEVILRCVPISNHLYFYWYRQILGQKVEFLVSFYNNEISEKSEIFDDQFSVERPDGSNFTLKIRSTKLEDSAMYFCASSEQGLGGETQYFGPGTRLLVL.

Concerning this clonotype: A read error is possible here, since a much larger clone lies one base away. The chain joins TRBV15 to TRBJ2-3, with D unresolved. CDR3 length equals 15 residues. The germline CDR1 and CDR2 sequences are LNHNV and YYDKDF (reference sequence). Trimming cost V 0 bases and J 6 bases, with 13 bases left between them. The CDR3 protein is CATSRDRPPSDTQYF. Here the CDR3 DNA reads TGTGCCACCAGCAGAGATAGGCCCCCTAGTGATACGCAGTATTTT.

This clonotype was recorded at least ten times. This chain joins TRBV5-1 and TRBJ2-1, with 12 bases matching TRBD2. The CDR3 is 15 residues long. The V gene end was trimmed by 4 bases and the J gene end by 4 bases; junction bases not matched to a gene: 3. Germline V gives CDR1 SGHRS, CDR2 YFSETQ. CDR3 residues: CASSAGTSGYNEQFF. The CDR3 bases are TGCGCCAGCAGCGCGGGGACTAGCGGGTACAATGAGCAGTTCTTC.

This clonotype has ten or more counts. This rearrangement joins TRBV4-3 to TRBJ1-3; perhaps TRBD1 as D (5 bases). V shed 2 bases and J shed 0 bases, with 17 bases lying between them. CDR1 is LGHNA, CDR2 YSLEER, per germline. The CDR3 spans 18 residues. Here the CDR3 DNA reads TGCGCCAGCAGCCAATCCCGACAGTCCAGTTCCTCTGGAAACACCATATATTTT. It codes for CASSQSRQSSSSGNTIYF.

This clonotype was counted only a few times. This chain joins TRBV6-2 or TRBV6-3 and TRBJ2-5; D ambiguous. The CDR3 sequence is 14 residues long. CDR1 is MNHEY, CDR2 SVGEGT, per germline. V lost 1 base to trimming and J lost 2 bases, with 8 bases between them. CDR3 in DNA: TGTGCCAGCAGTTACTTACTGCGTCAAGAGACCCAGTACTTC. Encoded protein: CASSYLLRQETQYF.

A few counts support this clonotype. The rearrangement uses TRBV27 and TRBJ2-7; TRBD2 agrees at 16 bases. The J segment lost 12 bases and the V segment lost 6 bases, leaving 17 bases of the junction unmatched. CDR1 is MNHEY and CDR2 is SMNVEV in the germline V gene (reference sequence). The CDR3 runs to 17 residues. The CDR3, as DNA: TGTGCCAGCAGCCAGATACCGGGACTAGCGGGGGGGGGCCGAGGGTACTTC. Protein sequence: CASSQIPGLAGGGRGYF.

A few counts support this clonotype. With a much larger clone just one base away, this may be a read error. The genes are TRBV28 and TRBJ2-4; D is perhaps TRBD1 or TRBD2 (5 bases each). With the DNA end fitting TRBJ2-5 better, the J assignment may be wrong. The CDR3 runs to 16 residues. CDR1 and CDR2 (germline): MDHEN, SYDVKM. This CDR3 is CASSPSGRFFSETQYF. The CDR3 DNA follows: TGTGCCAGCAGTCCCTCGGGACGGTTTTTCTCGGAGACCCAGTACTTC.

Comment on this clonotype: Mismatch with germline at one junction end may stem from a read error. J is TRBJ2-3 and V is TRBV12-3 or TRBV12-4; perhaps TRBD1 as D (6 bases). CDR3 length: 15 amino acids. The chain's CDR3 is CASSLVQGDADAQYF. DNA of the CDR3: TGTGCCAGCAGTTTAGTACAGGGAGACGCAGATGCGCAGTATTTT.

This clonotype has ten or more counts. The V gene is TRBV6-2 or TRBV6-3, the J gene TRBJ2-5; 13 bases fit TRBD2. CDR3 size: 17 residues. The J segment lost 1 base and the V segment lost 4 bases, leaving 6 bases of the junction unmatched. CDR1 MNHEY and CDR2 SVGEGT come from the germline V gene. Here the CDR3 DNA reads TGTGCCAGCAGTTGGGGTAGACTAGCGGGGGGCCAAGAGACCCAGTACTTC. It translates to CASSWGRLAGGQETQYF.

Ten or more counts support this clonotype. This chain links TRBV7-2 with TRBJ2-7, with D unclear. The CDR3 runs 14 residues. Looked up from germline, CDR1 is SGHTA and CDR2 is FQGNSA. The ends were cut back, 0 bases at V and 3 bases at J, with 9 bases in the middle. CDR3: CASSLAHSSYEQYF. Here the CDR3 DNA reads TGTGCCAGCAGCTTAGCGCATAGCAGCTACGAGCAGTACTTC.

This clonotype was detected only a few times. V is TRBV4-1 and J is TRBJ1-5; D is unresolved. V dropped 4 bases and J dropped 4 bases, with 8 bases sitting between them. The CDR3 contains 13 residues. Germline V CDR1 and CDR2: MGHRA, YSYEKL. The CDR3 nucleotides read TGCGCCAGCAGCCGAGAGGTAAATCAGCCCCAGCATTTT. It encodes CASSREVNQPQHF.

The chain has TRBV18 and TRBJ2-1; the match to TRBD1 covers 8 bases. CDR1 KGHSH and CDR2 LQKENI come from the germline V gene. Losses at the gene ends were 3 bases for V and 6 bases for J; bases not matched to a gene: 7. The CDR3 is 15 residues long. CDR3 nucleotide sequence: TGTGCCAGCTCACCCGGGACAGGACCCTGCAATGAGCAGTTCTTC. It encodes CASSPGTGPCNEQFF.

The V and J genes are TRBV6-1 and TRBJ2-1; TRBD2 matches at 8 bases. CDR1 and CDR2 (germline): MNHNS, SASEGT. The junction had 11 bases not matched to a gene; V was cut back by 7 bases and J by 6 bases. The CDR3 is 15 residues long. In DNA form, the CDR3 reads TGTGCCAGCACCCTAATGGCGGGGACTAGCAATGAGCAGTTCTTC. This encodes CASTLMAGTSNEQFF.

V usage is TRBV12-3 or TRBV12-4 and J usage is TRBJ2-6, with D uncertain. V was trimmed by 6 bases and J by 1 base, leaving 13 bases between them. The CDR3 is 16 amino acids. CDR3 region: CASRYIYWSGANVLTF. CDR3 bases: TGTGCCAGCAGGTACATTTATTGGTCTGGGGCCAACGTCCTGACTTTC.

This clonotype came up many times. V usage is TRBV6-5 and J usage is TRBJ2-2; 11 bases fit TRBD1. CDR3 length: 15 amino acids. The trim removed 6 bases at V and 6 bases at J, leaving 6 bases unmatched. Germline values: CDR1 MNHEY, CDR2 SVGAGI. CDR3: CASSGQGAIAGELFF. In nucleotides, the CDR3 is TGTGCCAGCAGCGGACAGGGGGCGATCGCCGGGGAGCTGTTTTTT.

On this clonotype itself: A read error may be the cause here, since a much bigger clone is one base away. The chain couples TRBV20-1 to TRBJ2-7; TRBD1 aligns across 10 bases. CDR3 size: 13 residues. In germline, CDR1 is DFQATT, CDR2 SNEGSKA (reference sequence). CDR3 nucleotides: TGCAGTGCAATCGGGACAGGGGCCTACGGGCAGTACTTC. Residues: CSAIGTGAYGQYF.

About this clonotype: An end of the junction differs from the germline gene, which may be a read error. The rearrangement joins TRBV29-1 to TRBJ2-3; 7 nucleotides align to TRBD2. The CDR3 totals 13 residues. CDR1 SQVTM and CDR2 ANQGSEA come from the germline V gene. CDR3 sequence reads: CSVGLTSRDTQYF. As DNA, the CDR3 is TGCAGCGTGGGCTTGACTAGCAGAGATACGCAGTATTTT.

This clonotype was counted many times. This sequence joins TRBV15 and TRBJ2-1; possible D gene TRBD1, 6 bases. The CDR3 consists of 14 residues. Germline CDR1 is LNHNV and CDR2 is YYDKDF (reference sequence). Trimming pared 5 bases from V and 10 bases from J, leaving 18 bases between. The CDR3 bases are TGTGCCACCAGCGGAAGTACAGGGTCGAGGGAGCAGTTCTTC. This gives the protein CATSGSTGSREQFF. The full variable domain, rest sourced from reference TRBV15 and TRBJ2-1, is DAMVIQNPRYQVTQFGKPVTLSCSQTLNHNVMYWYQQKSSQAPKLLFHYYDKDFNNEADTPDNFQSRRPNTSFCFLDIRSPGLGDTAMYLCATSGSTGSREQFFGPGTRLTVL.

Turning to this clonotype: A read error is possible here, since a much larger clone lies one base away. The chain joins TRBV20-1 to TRBJ2-5, with D perhaps given as TRBD1 or TRBD2 (5 bases each). From germline, CDR1 is DFQATT and CDR2 SNEGSKA (reference sequence). The CDR3 is 15 amino acids. The CDR3 bases are TGCAGTGCTAGACGCGGGCTCAGGGCACAAGGGACCCAGTACTTC. Translating gives CSARRGLRAQGTQYF.